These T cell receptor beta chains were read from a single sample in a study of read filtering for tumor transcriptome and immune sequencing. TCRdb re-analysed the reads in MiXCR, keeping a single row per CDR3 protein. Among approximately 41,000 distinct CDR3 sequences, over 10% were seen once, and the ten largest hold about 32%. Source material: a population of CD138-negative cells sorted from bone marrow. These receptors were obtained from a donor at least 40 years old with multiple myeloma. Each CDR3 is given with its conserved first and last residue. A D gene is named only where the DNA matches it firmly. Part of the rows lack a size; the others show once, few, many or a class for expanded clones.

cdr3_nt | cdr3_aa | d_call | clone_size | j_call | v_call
TGTGCCAGCAGGCCAAGACAGGGGGCGAAGGGTGAGCAGTTCTTC | CASRPRQGAKGEQFF | TRBD1 | many | TRBJ2-1 | TRBV6-2/TRBV6-3
TGCAGTGCGGGCGGGTTACGAGACGAGCAGTACTTC | CSAGGLRDEQYF | . | many | TRBJ2-7 | TRBV20-1
TGCAGCGTAGCCGGGACAGGGATGAACACTGAAGCTTTCTTT | CSVAGTGMNTEAFF | TRBD1 | many | TRBJ1-1 | TRBV29-1
TGTGCCACCCGACAGACAGGGTCTGAAGCTTTCTTT | CATRQTGSEAFF | TRBD1 | many | TRBJ1-1 | TRBV10-3
TGCAGCGTTGCAGGGGTTGGTGGCTACACCTTC | CSVAGVGGYTF | . | many | TRBJ1-2 | TRBV29-1
TGTGCCAGCAGCTTAGGAAACAGGGATGGCCAGCCCCAGCATTTT | CASSLGNRDGQPQHF | . | many | TRBJ1-5 | TRBV7-8
TGTGCCAGCACCAAACCGGGACCCATGGGCAATGAGCAGTTCTTC | CASTKPGPMGNEQFF | . | many | TRBJ2-1 | TRBV6-1
TGCAGTGCTAGAGATTTTGCGGGAGGGGTCAATGAGCAGTTCTTC | CSARDFAGGVNEQFF | TRBD2 | many | TRBJ2-1 | TRBV20-1
TGTGCCAGCAGCTACGGGACACTGAAAACTAATGAAAAACTGTTTTTT | CASSYGTLKTNEKLFF | . | many | TRBJ1-4 | TRBV7-9
TGTGCCAGCAGTTTTCCCGGGGAGCTGTTTTTT | CASSFPGELFF | . | many | TRBJ2-2 | TRBV12-3/TRBV12-4
TGTGCCAGCAGCTTAGTCCCCCCGGGACGGGGACGACAGGCAAGGGGGACTGAAGCTTTCTTT | CASSLVPPGRGRQARGTEAFF | . | many | TRBJ1-1 | TRBV11-2
TGTGCCAGCAGCTTAATTAGCGCAGATACGCAGTATTTT | CASSLISADTQYF | . | many | TRBJ2-3 | TRBV7-3
TGCGCCAGCAGTGAGGACGTTACTCAGGGGAACACTGAAGCTTTCTTT | CASSEDVTQGNTEAFF | . | many | TRBJ1-1 | TRBV10-2
TGTGCCAGTCCCTCATTAGCGGACTACGAGCAGTACTTC | CASPSLADYEQYF | . | many | TRBJ2-7 | TRBV19
TGTGCCAGCAGTTTAATCCAGTACAATGAGCAGTTCTTC | CASSLIQYNEQFF | . | few | TRBJ2-1 | TRBV12-3/TRBV12-4
TGTGCCAGCAGTCTACACGTAGCCAAAAACATTCAGTACTTC | CASSLHVAKNIQYF | . | many | TRBJ2-4 | TRBV28
TGCAGTGCTAGGAGGGGAGGGGGTTCTTGGGAAAAACTGTTTTTT | CSARRGGGSWEKLFF | . | many | TRBJ1-4 | TRBV20-1
TGCAGCGTGGGAGGAGGGGTGGGCACCGGGGAGCTGTTTTTT | CSVGGGVGTGELFF | . | many | TRBJ2-2 | TRBV29-1
TGTGCCAGCAGTTACTCTAAGGGGACCGGGGAGCTGTTTTTT | CASSYSKGTGELFF | . | many | TRBJ2-2 | TRBV6-2/TRBV6-3
TGCAGTGCTAGCGGTGACAGGGGAGGAACAGATACGCAGTATTTT | CSASGDRGGTDTQYF | TRBD1 | . | TRBJ2-3 | TRBV20-1
TGTGCCAGCAGCTTGGAGACCTACAATGAGCAGTTCTTC | CASSLETYNEQFF | . | many | TRBJ2-1 | TRBV7-6
TGTGCCAGCAGAAGTGGAGCCATAGCCAAAAACATTCAGTACTTC | CASRSGAIAKNIQYF | . | many | TRBJ2-4 | TRBV2
TGCGCCAGCAGCTCCACCGGCGACCGAGGGGGCTCCTACGAGCAGTACTTC | CASSSTGDRGGSYEQYF | . | many | TRBJ2-7 | TRBV5-1
TGTGCCAGCAGTCTTGGAAGGGGGCATGACACTGAAGCTTTCTTT | CASSLGRGHDTEAFF | TRBD1 | few | TRBJ1-1 | TRBV12-3/TRBV12-4
TGTGCCAGCAGCTCGGTCGGCCGAGTAGTCTACGAGCAGTACTTC | CASSSVGRVVYEQYF | . | few | TRBJ2-7 | TRBV5-6
TGTGCCAGCAGCCAAGTCCAGCGGGAGCGGAGCACCGGGGAGCTGTTTTTT | CASSQVQRERSTGELFF | TRBD2 | . | TRBJ2-2 | TRBV14
TGTGCCAGCAGCTTTGGGGGAGACACTGAAGCTTTCTTT | CASSFGGDTEAFF | . | many | TRBJ1-1 | TRBV5-5
TGCGCCAGCAGCCAGGGGGACCCAAAGGGGGATGAGCAGTTCTTC | CASSQGDPKGDEQFF | TRBD1 | many | TRBJ2-1 | TRBV5-1
TGTGCCAGCAGCCCCAGACTAGCGGGAGTCTACGAGCAGTACTTC | CASSPRLAGVYEQYF | TRBD2 | many | TRBJ2-7 | TRBV9
TGTGCCAGTAGCCTAGGACTTTGGGGCGAGCAGTACTTC | CASSLGLWGEQYF | . | many | TRBJ2-7 | TRBV19
TGTGCCAGCAGTTACTCGTCAGATACGCAGTATTTT | CASSYSSDTQYF | . | many | TRBJ2-3 | TRBV6-2/TRBV6-3
TGTGCCAGCAGCCAAGTCGATAGCGGAGTCACCGGGGAGCTGTTTTTT | CASSQVDSGVTGELFF | . | . | TRBJ2-2 | TRBV14
TGTGCCAGCAGAGTTGGGAGCAATCAGCCCCAGCATTTT | CASRVGSNQPQHF | . | . | TRBJ1-5 | TRBV19
TGTGCCAGCAGCTCCGGGACTAGCGCCAACAATGAGCAGTTCTTC | CASSSGTSANNEQFF | TRBD2 | many | TRBJ2-1 | TRBV7-9
TGCGCCAGCAGCCAAGAAAGTGGAGGACAGCCCCAGCATTTT | CASSQESGGQPQHF | . | many | TRBJ1-5 | TRBV4-1
TGTGCCAGCAGTCTCTATGTCGGGGCGCGTGGCAATGAGCAGTTCTTC | CASSLYVGARGNEQFF | . | many | TRBJ2-1 | TRBV6-5
TGTGCCAGCAGTTTATGGTCCAGCGGAGGGGCCCAAGAGACCCAGTACTTC | CASSLWSSGGAQETQYF | . | . | TRBJ2-5 | TRBV28
TGTGCCAGCAGCTTGGAGGGAGCGAGCACAGATACGCAGTATTTT | CASSLEGASTDTQYF | . | many | TRBJ2-3 | TRBV5-5
TGTGCCAGCAGCCCCTTTGAGTGGACTAGCGGGTTTCGGAATGAGCAGTTCTTC | CASSPFEWTSGFRNEQFF | TRBD2 | many | TRBJ2-1 | TRBV7-3
TGTGCCAGCAGCTTGGAAGCTAGCGGGAATGAGCAGTTCTTC | CASSLEASGNEQFF | TRBD2 | many | TRBJ2-1 | TRBV5-5
TGTGCCAGCAGCCAAGATCTAGCGGAATTGAACACCGGGGAGCTGTTTTTT | CASSQDLAELNTGELFF | TRBD2 | many | TRBJ2-2 | TRBV4-2
TGCAGTGCTAGTGGTGGGATGAACACTGAAGCTTTCTTT | CSASGGMNTEAFF | . | many | TRBJ1-1 | TRBV20-1
TGTGCCAGCAGCTTAGCGTTTGGTGGCAGGGAGACCCAGTACTTC | CASSLAFGGRETQYF | . | . | TRBJ2-5 | TRBV7-9
TGCAGTGCTAGTGGGACAGACACCTACGAGCAGTACTTC | CSASGTDTYEQYF | TRBD1 | . | TRBJ2-7 | TRBV20-1
TGCAGCGTTGAATACGGGCTAGGGAACACTGAAGCTTTCTTT | CSVEYGLGNTEAFF | . | . | TRBJ1-1 | TRBV29-1
TGTGCCAGCAGCCCCTCTAGCGGGAGGACGTACAATGAGCAGTTCTTC | CASSPSSGRTYNEQFF | TRBD2 | many | TRBJ2-1 | TRBV5-4
TGTGCCAGCAGCTTAGCGACTAAGGAGACCCAGTACTTC | CASSLATKETQYF | . | many | TRBJ2-5 | TRBV7-8
TGTGCCTGGAATCAGGGGATTCAAGAGACCCAGTACTTC | CAWNQGIQETQYF | . | many | TRBJ2-5 | TRBV30
TGTGCCAGCAGTTACTCGACGGGCCGAGAGCCCCAGCATTTT | CASSYSTGREPQHF | . | many | TRBJ1-5 | TRBV6-6